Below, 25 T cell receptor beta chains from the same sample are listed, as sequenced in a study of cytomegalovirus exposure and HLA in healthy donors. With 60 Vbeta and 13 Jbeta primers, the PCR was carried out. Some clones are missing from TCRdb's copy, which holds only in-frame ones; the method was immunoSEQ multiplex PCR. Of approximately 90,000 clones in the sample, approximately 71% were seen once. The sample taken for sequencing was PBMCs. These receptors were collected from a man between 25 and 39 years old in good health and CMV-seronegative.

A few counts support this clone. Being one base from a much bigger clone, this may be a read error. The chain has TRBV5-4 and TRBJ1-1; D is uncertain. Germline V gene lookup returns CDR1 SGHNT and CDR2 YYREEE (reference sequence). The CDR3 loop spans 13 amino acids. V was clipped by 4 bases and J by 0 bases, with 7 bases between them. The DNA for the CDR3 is TGTGCCAGCAGCCGAGAGGTGAACACTGAAGCTTTCTTT. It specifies CASSREVNTEAFF. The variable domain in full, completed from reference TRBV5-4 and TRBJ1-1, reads ETGVTQSPTHLIKTRGQQVTLRCSSQSGHNTVSWYQQALGQGPQFIFQYYREEENGRGNFPPRFSGLQFPNYSSELNVNALELDDSALYLCASSREVNTEAFFGQGTRLTVV.

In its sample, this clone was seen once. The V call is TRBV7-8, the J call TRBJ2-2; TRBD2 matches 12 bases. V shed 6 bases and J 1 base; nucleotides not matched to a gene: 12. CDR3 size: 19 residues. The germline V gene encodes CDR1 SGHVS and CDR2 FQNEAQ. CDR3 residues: CASRPGRLAGGRNTGELFF. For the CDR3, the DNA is TGTGCCAGCAGACCCGGGCGGCTAGCGGGGGGGCGGAACACCGGGGAGCTGTTTTTT.

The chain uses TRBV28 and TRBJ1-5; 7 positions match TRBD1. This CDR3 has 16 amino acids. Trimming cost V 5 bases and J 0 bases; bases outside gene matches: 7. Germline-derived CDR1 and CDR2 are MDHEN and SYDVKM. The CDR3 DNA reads TGTGCCAGCAGTGACAGGGTAAAAAATAGCAATCAGCCCCAGCATTTT. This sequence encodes CASSDRVKNSNQPQHF.

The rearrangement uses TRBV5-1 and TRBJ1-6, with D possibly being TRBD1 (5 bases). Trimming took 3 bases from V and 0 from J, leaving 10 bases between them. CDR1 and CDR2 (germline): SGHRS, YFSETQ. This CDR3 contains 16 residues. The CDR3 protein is CASSWDGSSYNSPLHF. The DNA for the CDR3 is TGCGCCAGCAGCTGGGACGGGAGCTCCTATAATTCACCCCTCCACTTT.

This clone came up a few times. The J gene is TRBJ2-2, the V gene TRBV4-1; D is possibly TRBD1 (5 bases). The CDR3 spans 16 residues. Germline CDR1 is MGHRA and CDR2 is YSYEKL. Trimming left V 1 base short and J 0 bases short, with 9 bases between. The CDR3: CASSQVLQANTGELFF. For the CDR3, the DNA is TGCGCCAGCAGCCAAGTATTACAGGCGAACACCGGGGAGCTGTTTTTT.

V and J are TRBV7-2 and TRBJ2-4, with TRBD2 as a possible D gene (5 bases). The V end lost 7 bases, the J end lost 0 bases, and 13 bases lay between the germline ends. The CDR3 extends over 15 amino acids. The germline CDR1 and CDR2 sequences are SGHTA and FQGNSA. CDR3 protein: CASTQSGLAKNIQYF. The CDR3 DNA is TGTGCCAGCACGCAGAGCGGATTAGCCAAAAACATTCAGTACTTC.

The CDR3: CASSEEAGYAEAFF. In DNA, the CDR3 is TGTGCCAGCAGTGAGGAGGCTGGTTACGCTGAAGCTTTCTTT. The chain links TRBV25-1 to TRBJ1-1; D gene uncertain. Germline V gene data show CDR1 as MGHDK and CDR2 as SYGVNS. Trimming took off 3 bases at V and 6 bases at J, with 14 bases between the two ends. CDR3 size: 14 residues.

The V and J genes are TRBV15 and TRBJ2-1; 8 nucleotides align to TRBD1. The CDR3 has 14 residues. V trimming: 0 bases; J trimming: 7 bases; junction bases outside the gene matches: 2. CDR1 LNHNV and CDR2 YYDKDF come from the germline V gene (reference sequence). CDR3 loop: CATSRDRGRNEQFF. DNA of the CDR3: TGTGCCACCAGCAGAGACAGGGGGCGTAATGAGCAGTTCTTC.

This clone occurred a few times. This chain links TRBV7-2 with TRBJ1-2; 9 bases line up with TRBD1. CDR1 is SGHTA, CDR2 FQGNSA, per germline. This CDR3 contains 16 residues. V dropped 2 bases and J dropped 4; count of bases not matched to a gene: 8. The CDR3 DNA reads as TGTGCCAGCAGCTTACCCGGGGGACAGGGTGGCTATGGCTACACCTTC. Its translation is CASSLPGGQGGYGYTF.

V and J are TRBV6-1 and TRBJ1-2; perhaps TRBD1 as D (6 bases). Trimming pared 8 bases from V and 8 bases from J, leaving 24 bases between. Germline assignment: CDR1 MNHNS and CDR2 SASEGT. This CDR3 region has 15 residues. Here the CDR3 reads CASYSRDTKLRGYTF. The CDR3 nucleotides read TGTGCCAGCTACTCCCGGGACACTAAGCTGAGAGGCTACACCTTC.

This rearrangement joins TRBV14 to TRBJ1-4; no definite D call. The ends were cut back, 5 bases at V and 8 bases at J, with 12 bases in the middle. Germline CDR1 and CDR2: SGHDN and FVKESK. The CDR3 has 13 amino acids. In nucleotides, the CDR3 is TGTGCCAGCAGCTGGAGAGTGTCGGAAAAACTGTTTTTT. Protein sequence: CASSWRVSEKLFF.

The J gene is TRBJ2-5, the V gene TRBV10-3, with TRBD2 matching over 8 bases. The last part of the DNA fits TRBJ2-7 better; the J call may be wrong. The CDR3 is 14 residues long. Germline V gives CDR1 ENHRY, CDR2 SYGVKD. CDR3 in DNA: TGTGCCATCACCCCGGGACTAGAGGTTTCCGAGCAGTACTTC. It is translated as CAITPGLEVSEQYF.

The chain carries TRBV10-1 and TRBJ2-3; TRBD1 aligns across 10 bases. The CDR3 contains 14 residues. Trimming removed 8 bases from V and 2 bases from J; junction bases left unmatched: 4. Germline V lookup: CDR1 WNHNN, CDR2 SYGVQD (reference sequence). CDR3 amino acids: CASGTGEDTDTQYF. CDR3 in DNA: TGCGCCAGCGGGACAGGGGAAGACACAGATACGCAGTATTTT.

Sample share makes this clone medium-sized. The CDR3 DNA reads TGTGCCAGCAGTCGACCTAGCGGGAGCTACAATGAGCAGTTCTTC. Residues: CASSRPSGSYNEQFF. The chain uses TRBV28 and TRBJ2-1; the match to TRBD2 covers 10 bases. Losses at the gene ends were 5 bases for V and 3 bases for J; bases not matched to a gene: 4. The length of the CDR3 is 15 residues. Germline V gene data show CDR1 as MDHEN and CDR2 as SYDVKM.

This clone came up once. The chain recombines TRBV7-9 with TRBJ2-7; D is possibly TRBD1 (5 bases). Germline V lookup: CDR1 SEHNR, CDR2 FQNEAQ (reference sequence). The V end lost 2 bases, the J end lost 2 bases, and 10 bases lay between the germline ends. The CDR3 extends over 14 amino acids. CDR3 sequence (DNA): TGTGCCAGCAGCTTAAGTCAGGGTGCCTACGAGCAGTACTTC. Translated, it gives CASSLSQGAYEQYF. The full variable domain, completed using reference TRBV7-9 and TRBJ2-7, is DTGVSQNPRHKITKRGQNVTFRCDPISEHNRLYWYRQTLGQGPEFLTYFQNEAQLEKSRLLSDRFSAERPKGSFSTLEIQRTEQGDSAMYLCASSLSQGAYEQYFGPGTRLTVT.

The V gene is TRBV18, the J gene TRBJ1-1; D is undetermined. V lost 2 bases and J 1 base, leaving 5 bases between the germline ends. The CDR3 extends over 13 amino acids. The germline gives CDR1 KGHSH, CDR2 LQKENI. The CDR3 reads CASSPIENTEAFF. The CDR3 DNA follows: TGTGCCAGCTCACCAATAGAGAACACTGAAGCTTTCTTT.

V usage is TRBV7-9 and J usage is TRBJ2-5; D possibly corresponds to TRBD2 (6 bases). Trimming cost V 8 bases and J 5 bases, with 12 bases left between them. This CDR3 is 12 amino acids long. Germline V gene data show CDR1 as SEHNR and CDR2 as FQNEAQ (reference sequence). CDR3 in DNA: TGTGCCAGCCAAGGAGGGTCGGAGACCCAGTACTTC. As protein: CASQGGSETQYF.

The CDR3 here is CASSMGQGFNQPQHF. Written as DNA, the CDR3 is TGTGCCAGTAGTATGGGACAGGGGTTCAATCAGCCCCAGCATTTT. This chain links TRBV19 with TRBJ1-5; 10 nucleotides match TRBD1. CDR3 length: 15 amino acids. Per germline, CDR1 LNHDA and CDR2 SQIVND (reference sequence). The junction had 2 bases not matched to a gene; V was cut back by 3 bases and J by 3 bases.

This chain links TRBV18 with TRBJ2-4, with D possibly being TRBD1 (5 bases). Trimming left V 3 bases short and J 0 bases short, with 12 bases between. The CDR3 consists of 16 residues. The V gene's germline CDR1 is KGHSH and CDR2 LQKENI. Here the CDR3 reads CASSPRVLLAKNIQYF. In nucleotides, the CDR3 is TGTGCCAGCTCACCCAGGGTACTGCTAGCCAAAAACATTCAGTACTTC.

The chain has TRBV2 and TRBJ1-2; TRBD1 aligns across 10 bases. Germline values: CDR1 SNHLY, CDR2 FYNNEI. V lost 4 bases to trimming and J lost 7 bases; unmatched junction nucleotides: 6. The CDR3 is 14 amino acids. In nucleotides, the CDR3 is TGTGCCAGCAGTGGGGTGACAGGGGGCGTTGGCTACACCTTC. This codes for CASSGVTGGVGYTF. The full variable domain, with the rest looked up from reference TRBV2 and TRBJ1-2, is EPEVTQTPSHQVTQMGQEVILRCVPISNHLYFYWYRQILGQKVEFLVSFYNNEISEKSEIFDDQFSVERPDGSNFTLKIRSTKLEDSAMYFCASSGVTGGVGYTFGSGTRLTVV.

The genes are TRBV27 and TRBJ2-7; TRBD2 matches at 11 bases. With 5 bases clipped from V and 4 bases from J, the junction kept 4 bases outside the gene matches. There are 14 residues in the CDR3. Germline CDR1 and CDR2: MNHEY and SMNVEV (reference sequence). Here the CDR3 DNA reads TGTGCCAGCAGTAGGACTAGCGGGTTTTACGAGCAGTACTTC. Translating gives CASSRTSGFYEQYF.

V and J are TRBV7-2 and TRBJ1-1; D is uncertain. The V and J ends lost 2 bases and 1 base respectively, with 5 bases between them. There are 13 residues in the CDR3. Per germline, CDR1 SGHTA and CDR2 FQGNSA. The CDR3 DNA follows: TGTGCCAGCAGCTTATCAAAGAACACTGAAGCTTTCTTT. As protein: CASSLSKNTEAFF.

CDR3 in amino acids: CASSSGTGKGYEQYF. CDR3 nucleotides: TGCGCCAGCAGCTCTGGGACAGGGAAAGGCTACGAGCAGTACTTC. The V gene is TRBV5-1, the J gene TRBJ2-7; 9 bases are shared with TRBD1. V gave up 3 bases and J gave up 3 bases; unmatched junction bases: 7. Germline V CDR1 and CDR2: SGHRS, YFSETQ. The CDR3 sequence is 15 residues long. The full variable domain, completed using reference TRBV5-1 and TRBJ2-7, is KAGVTQTPRYLIKTRGQQVTLSCSPISGHRSVSWYQQTPGQGLQFLFEYFSETQRNKGNFPGRFSGRQFSNSRSEMNVSTLELGDSALYLCASSSGTGKGYEQYFGPGTRLTVT.

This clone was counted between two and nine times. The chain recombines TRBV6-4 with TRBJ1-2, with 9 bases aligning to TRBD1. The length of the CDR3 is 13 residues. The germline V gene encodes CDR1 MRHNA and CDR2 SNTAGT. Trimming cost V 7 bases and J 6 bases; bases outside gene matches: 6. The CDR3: CASIGTGTDGYTF. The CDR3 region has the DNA TGTGCCAGCATCGGGACAGGGACGGATGGCTACACCTTC.

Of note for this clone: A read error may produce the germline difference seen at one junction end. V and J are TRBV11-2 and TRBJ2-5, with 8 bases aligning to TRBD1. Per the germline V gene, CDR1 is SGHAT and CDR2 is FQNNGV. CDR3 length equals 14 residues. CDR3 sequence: CAGSWTGRQETQYF. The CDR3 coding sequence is TGTGCCGGCAGCTGGACAGGGAGACAAGAGACCCAGTACTTC.